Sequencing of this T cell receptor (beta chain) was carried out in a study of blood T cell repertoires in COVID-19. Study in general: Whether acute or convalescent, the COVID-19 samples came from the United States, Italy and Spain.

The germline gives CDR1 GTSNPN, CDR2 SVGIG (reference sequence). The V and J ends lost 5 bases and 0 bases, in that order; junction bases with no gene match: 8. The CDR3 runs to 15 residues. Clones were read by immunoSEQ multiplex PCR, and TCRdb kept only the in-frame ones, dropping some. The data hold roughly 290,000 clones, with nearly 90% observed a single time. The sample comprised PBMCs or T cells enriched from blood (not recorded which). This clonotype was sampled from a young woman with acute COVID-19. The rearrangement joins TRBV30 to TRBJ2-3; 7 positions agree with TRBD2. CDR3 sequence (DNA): TGTGCCTGGGCCGGACTAGTGGCGAGCACAGATACGCAGTATTTT. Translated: CAWAGLVASTDTQYF. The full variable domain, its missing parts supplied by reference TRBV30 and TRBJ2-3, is SQTIHQWPATLVQPVGSPLSLECTVEGTSNPNLYWYRQAAGRGLQLLFYSVGIGQISSEVPQNLSASRPQDRQFILSSKKLLLSDSGFYLCAWAGLVASTDTQYFGPGTRLTVL.